One T cell receptor beta chain is described in this entry. This clone's antigen is unknown. No base-level quality is on record; no much larger clone is a single base apart. This sample is drawn from a study of vaccination and CD4 T cells after COVID-19 (dated by TCRdb to about 2022). As for the study more broadly: SARS-CoV-2 positivity had been established in the convalescent patients by nasal swab PCR, and mild disease was recorded in about 9 of these patients and severe disease in one. The convalescent cohort included six males and four females, with two Hispanic individuals, seven Caucasians, two Asians and one multiracial person. Participants received two doses of either the Pfizer-BioNTech BNT162b2 vaccine (n=8) or the Moderna mRNA-1273 vaccine (n=2). Post-COVID blood samples were collected from convalescent patients a median of about 92 days after diagnosis, with a range of roughly 30 to 161 days. Post-vaccine blood samples were collected a median of approximately 68 days after the second vaccine dose, ranging from roughly 12 to 241 days. Overlapping spike peptide pools from SARS-CoV-2 and from the common cold coronaviruses HCoV-NL63, HCoV-OC43 and HCoV-229E were used as culture stimuli. Control cultures used a CEFX viral epitope pool as positive control, an HIV-1 Nef peptide pool as negative control, or no peptide. The spike-specific CD4+ TCR repertoire was compared before and after mRNA vaccination in 10 COVID-19 convalescent patients and a handful of infection-naive healthy vaccine recipients.

Overall study outcomes, separate from this receptor: Among the post-vaccine SARS-CoV-2-reactive clones in convalescent patients, a median approximately 86% showed up only after vaccination, which suggests vaccine-specific priming. Of the vaccine-specific clones found in convalescent patients, nearly all (304 of 307) were mono-reactive for SARS-CoV-2 spike instead of being cross-reactive with common cold coronaviruses. Although the median number of SARS-CoV-2-reactive clonotypes went up from roughly 19 after infection to some 38 after vaccination, the increase was not significant. Only a relatively small number of convalescent patients were included in the study, and early timepoints following natural infection were not analyzed.

Library construction relied on PCR. TCR sequencing of DNA from cultured CD4+ T cells used the Oncomine TCR Beta short-read assay at the Johns Hopkins FTIC core. The QIAamp micro DNA kit was used to extract genomic DNA from the cultured CD4+ T cells. Oncomine TCR Beta libraries made from cultured CD4+ T cells were pooled using unique dual indexes and sequenced on an Illumina iSeq 100. The authors' analysis ran thus. Non-productive sequences were removed, and CDR3s that did not start with C, did not end with F or W, or were shorter than 7 amino acids were discarded. The MANAFEST web application was used to identify antigen-specific clonotypes by comparing peptide-stimulated wells against reference wells and other culture wells. An FDR below 0.05, an odds ratio above 5, and a productive frequency above 0.1% in at least two of three replicate wells were required for clones to be considered positive. A clonotype was classed as cross-reactive if the clonotype showed significant expansion both in SARS-CoV-2 spike wells and in at least one common cold coronavirus spike condition. Similarity between CDR3 sequences was evaluated in R version 3.6.1 using Levenshtein distances (stringdist) and unrooted phylogenetic trees (ape). The raw public data were reprocessed by TCRdb itself: fastp quality trimming at Q25, MiXCR clonotype calling, in-frame beta chains only. When rows share a CDR3 protein, they turn into one entry using the most common DNA and genes. The V and J calls here are based on TCRdb, not the publication. The sample contains over 15,000 distinct CDR3 sequences, under 45% of them found a single time. Together, the top ten hold about 6% of the sample.

Read against the paper, the sample's treatment or condition label means: roughly ten-day PBMC culture with coronavirus spike peptide pools or control peptides (ViraFEST assay). The ViraFEST assay, used in the study, expanded antigen-specific T cells with peptide pools and then identified the expanded clonotypes through TCR sequencing. The convalescent patients' positive SARS-CoV-2 PCR tests fell between March and December 2020, which was before the Alpha, Beta and Delta variants emerged in the United States. Each well held under 2.5 million PBMCs cultured in IMDM containing approximately 5.3% human AB serum and 10 IU/ml IL-2, with 8.5 to 10 ug/ml peptide pools added. Half of the culture medium was replaced with fresh IL-2-containing medium on days 3 and 7. After around 10 days of culture, CD4+ T cells were isolated by negative selection using the EasySep CD4+ T cell isolation kit. Ficoll-Paque Plus gradient centrifugation was used to isolate PBMCs from whole blood, and the isolated PBMCs were then either used fresh or cryopreserved at -140C. Triplicate wells were generally used for each culture condition.

This specimen was CD4+ T cells from blood, cultured in vitro, taken before SARS-CoV-2 vaccination. The sequence derives from a human donor who had recovered from COVID-19.

The encoded CDR3 is CASSPQEMNTEAFF. The bases are TGTGCCAGCTCACCACAGGAGATGAACACTGAAGCTTTCTTT. The chain links TRBV18 with TRBJ1-1, with the identity of the D gene unclear. Its CDR3 holds 14 amino acids, cysteine through phenylalanine. Only the CDR3 DNA stays, 42 bases, in frame from base 1. Relative to germline, V is 1 base shorter and J is 0 bases shorter, with 6 bases between their ends. CDR1 and CDR2 are drawn from the germline V gene: KGHSH, LQKENI.